Only a few counts were recorded for the clone carrying this TCR beta chain. It was through 5'RACE template switching that TCR cDNA was made, with a universal primer site and UMIs added. TCRdb processed the 5' RACE reads anew with MiXCR; each CDR3 protein has one entry. The sample has 610,000 or so distinct CDR3 sequences; around 12% are singletons. The sample belongs to a study of T cells after yellow fever vaccination. The CDR3 extends over 12 amino acids. Germline lookup yields CDR1 SGHRS and CDR2 YFSETQ. V lost 4 bases to trimming and J lost 13 bases, with 12 bases between them. The chain links TRBV5-1 to TRBJ1-6, with D possibly being TRBD1 (5 bases). The clonotype was recovered from a man aged 30 to 45 who received the YFV17D yellow fever vaccine. The sample was PBMCs, taken on the day of the yellow fever booster vaccination. DNA for the CDR3: TGCGCCAGCAGCCTGATGGGACGCCCCCTCCACTTT. Residues: CASSLMGRPLHF. Drawing the rest from reference TRBV5-1 and TRBJ1-6, the complete variable domain is KAGVTQTPRYLIKTRGQQVTLSCSPISGHRSVSWYQQTPGQGLQFLFEYFSETQRNKGNFPGRFSGRQFSNSRSEMNVSTLELGDSALYLCASSLMGRPLHFGNGTRLTVT.